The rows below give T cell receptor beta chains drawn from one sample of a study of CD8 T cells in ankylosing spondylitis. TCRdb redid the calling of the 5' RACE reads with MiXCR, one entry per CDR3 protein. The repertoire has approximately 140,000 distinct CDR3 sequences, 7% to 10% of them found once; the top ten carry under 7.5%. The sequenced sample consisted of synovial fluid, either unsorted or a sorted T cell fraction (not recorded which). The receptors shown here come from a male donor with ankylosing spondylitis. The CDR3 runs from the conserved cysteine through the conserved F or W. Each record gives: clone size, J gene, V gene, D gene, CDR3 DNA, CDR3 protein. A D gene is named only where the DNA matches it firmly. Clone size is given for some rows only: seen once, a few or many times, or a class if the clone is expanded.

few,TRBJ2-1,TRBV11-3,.,TGTGCCAGCAGCCAAAGCCTGTTGGGGGATTACAATGAGCAGTTCTTC,CASSQSLLGDYNEQFF
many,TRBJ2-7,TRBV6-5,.,TGTGCCAGCAGTTACTCGATCTCGACCTACGAGCAGTACTTC,CASSYSISTYEQYF
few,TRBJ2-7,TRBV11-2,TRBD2,TGTGCCAGCAGCTTAGCGGGAGGGCCCGTCGAGCAGTACTTC,CASSLAGGPVEQYF
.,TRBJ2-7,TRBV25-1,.,TGTGCCAGCAGTGACGCCAGACAGGCCCCCTCCTACGAGCAGTACTTC,CASSDARQAPSYEQYF
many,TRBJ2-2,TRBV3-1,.,TGTGCCAGCAGCCAAGAAAGCCGGCGGCCCGGGGAGCTGTTTTTT,CASSQESRRPGELFF
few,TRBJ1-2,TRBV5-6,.,TGTGCCAGCAGCGAAGGTTATGGCTACACCTTC,CASSEGYGYTF
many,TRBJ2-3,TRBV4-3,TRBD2,TGCGCCAGCAGCCAAGATCGGACTAGCGGGAGGACAGATACGCAGTATTTT,CASSQDRTSGRTDTQYF
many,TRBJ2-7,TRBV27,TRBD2,TGTGCCAGCAGTTTGTGGGGGAAAGGACTAGGCTCGAGCTACGAGCAGTACTTC,CASSLWGKGLGSSYEQYF
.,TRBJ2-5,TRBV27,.,TGTGCCAGCAGTTTATCGTCGAGCGGAGTTCAAGAGACCCAGTACTTC,CASSLSSSGVQETQYF
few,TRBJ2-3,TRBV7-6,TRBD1,TGTGCCAGCAGCTTAAGACCAGGGGGCGGTACAGATACGCAGTATTTT,CASSLRPGGGTDTQYF
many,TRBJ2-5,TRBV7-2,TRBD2,TGTGCCAGCAGCCTAGCGGGGTTCCGAGAAGAGACCCAGTACTTC,CASSLAGFREETQYF
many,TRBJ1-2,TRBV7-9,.,TGTGCCAGCAGCTTAGAGAGTGGCTACACCTTC,CASSLESGYTF
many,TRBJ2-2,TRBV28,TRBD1,TGTGCCAGCAGTTTACTTCGGACAGGGAACACCGGGGAGCTGTTTTTT,CASSLLRTGNTGELFF
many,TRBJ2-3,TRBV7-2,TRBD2,TGTGCCAGCAGCCCATGGACTAGCGGTTACGCAGATACGCAGTATTTT,CASSPWTSGYADTQYF
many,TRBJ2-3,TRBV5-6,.,TGTGCCAGCAGCTTGGAAGATCGGGATACGCAGTATTTT,CASSLEDRDTQYF
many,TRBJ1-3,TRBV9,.,TGTGCCAGCAGCGTAGAGGCAAGCTCTGGAAACACCATATATTTT,CASSVEASSGNTIYF
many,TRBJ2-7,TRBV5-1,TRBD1,TGCGCCAGCAGAACCGGGACAGCTTCTGTCTACGAGCAGTACTTC,CASRTGTASVYEQYF
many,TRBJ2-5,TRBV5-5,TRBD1,TGTGCCAGCAGCTCCCGGACAGGGGACGAGACCCAGTACTTC,CASSSRTGDETQYF
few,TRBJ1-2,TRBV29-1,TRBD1,TGCAGCGGCGTGTGGGACAGGGATGGCTACACCTTC,CSGVWDRDGYTF
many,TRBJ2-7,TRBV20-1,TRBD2,TGCAGTGCTAGAGATCTCGGGGAGGGGCAGTACTTC,CSARDLGEGQYF
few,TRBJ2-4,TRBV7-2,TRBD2,TGTGCCAGCAGCTTATGGGGCGGGGGGGCCGCCAAAAACATTCAGTACTTC,CASSLWGGGAAKNIQYF
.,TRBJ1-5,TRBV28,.,TGTGCCAGCACTGCGTTTGGGACGGACCGGCCCCAGCATTTT,CASTAFGTDRPQHF
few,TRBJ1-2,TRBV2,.,TGTGCCAGCAGCGCCGAACAGGTCGCCCTCTATGGCTACACCTTC,CASSAEQVALYGYTF
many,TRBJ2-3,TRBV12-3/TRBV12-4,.,TGTGCCAGCGGGCAGGTAGGGGCCGATACGCAGTATTTT,CASGQVGADTQYF
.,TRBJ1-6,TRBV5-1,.,TGCGCCAGCAGCCCCAGGACACTTCATAATTCACCCCTCCACTTT,CASSPRTLHNSPLHF
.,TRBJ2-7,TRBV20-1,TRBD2,TGCAGTGCTACTCGACTAGCGGGAGACTCCTACGAGCAGTACTTC,CSATRLAGDSYEQYF
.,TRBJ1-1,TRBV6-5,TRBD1,TGTGCCAGCAGTTACGGCAGGGGGTTCATGAACACTGAAGCTTTCTTT,CASSYGRGFMNTEAFF
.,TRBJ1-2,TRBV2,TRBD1,TGTGCCAGCAGTTATCCGACAGGGGGCAATGGCTACACCTTC,CASSYPTGGNGYTF
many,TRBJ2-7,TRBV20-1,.,TGCAGTGCTAGCGGACGGACGAGCTCCTACGAGCAGTACTTC,CSASGRTSSYEQYF
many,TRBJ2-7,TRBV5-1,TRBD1,TGCGCCAGCAGCCCGAGACCGGGACAGGGGATATACGAGCAGTACTTC,CASSPRPGQGIYEQYF
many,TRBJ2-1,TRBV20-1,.,TGCAGTGCTTCCGTTGGAGAGCAGATGGATGAGCAGTTCTTC,CSASVGEQMDEQFF
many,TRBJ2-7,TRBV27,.,TGTGCCAGCAGTACCTCCTACGAGCAGTACTTC,CASSTSYEQYF
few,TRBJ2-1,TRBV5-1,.,TGCGCCAGTAGTCTCTCAGCCTACTACAATGAGCAGTTCTTC,CASSLSAYYNEQFF
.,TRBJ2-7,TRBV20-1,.,TGCAGTGCAATGATTCTGGGGGGCATTCGGGGATACGAGCAGTACTTC,CSAMILGGIRGYEQYF
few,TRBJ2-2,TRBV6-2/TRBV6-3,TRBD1,TGTGCCAGCTTCCCGCGGACCTTTTCACAGGGGACCGGGGAGCTGTTTTTT,CASFPRTFSQGTGELFF
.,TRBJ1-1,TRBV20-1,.,TGCAGTGCAACTGACGGGGGGACTGAAGCTTTCTTT,CSATDGGTEAFF
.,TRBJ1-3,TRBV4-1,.,TGCGCCAGCAGCCAAGGAATCTTCTCTGGAAACACCATATATTTT,CASSQGIFSGNTIYF
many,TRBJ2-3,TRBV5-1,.,TGCGCCAGCAGATACGAACAGTTAACAGATACGCAGTATTTT,CASRYEQLTDTQYF
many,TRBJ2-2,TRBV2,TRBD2,TGTGCCAGCAGTGAATCACTAGCGGGGCCCATCGGGGAGCTGTTTTTT,CASSESLAGPIGELFF
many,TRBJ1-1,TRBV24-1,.,TGTGCCACCAGAGGGGACGTCAACACTGAAGCTTTCTTT,CATRGDVNTEAFF
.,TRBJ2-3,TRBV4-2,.,TGTGCCAGCAGCCAAGATCGGCGGCCTTTTAGCACAGATACGCAGTATTTT,CASSQDRRPFSTDTQYF
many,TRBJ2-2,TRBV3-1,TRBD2,TGTGCCAGCAGCCAAGGTCTAGCGGGGGGTACCGGGGAGCTGTTTTTT,CASSQGLAGGTGELFF
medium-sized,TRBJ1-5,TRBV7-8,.,TGTGCCAGCAGCTTGAATATGGGGAACCAGCCCCAGCATTTT,CASSLNMGNQPQHF